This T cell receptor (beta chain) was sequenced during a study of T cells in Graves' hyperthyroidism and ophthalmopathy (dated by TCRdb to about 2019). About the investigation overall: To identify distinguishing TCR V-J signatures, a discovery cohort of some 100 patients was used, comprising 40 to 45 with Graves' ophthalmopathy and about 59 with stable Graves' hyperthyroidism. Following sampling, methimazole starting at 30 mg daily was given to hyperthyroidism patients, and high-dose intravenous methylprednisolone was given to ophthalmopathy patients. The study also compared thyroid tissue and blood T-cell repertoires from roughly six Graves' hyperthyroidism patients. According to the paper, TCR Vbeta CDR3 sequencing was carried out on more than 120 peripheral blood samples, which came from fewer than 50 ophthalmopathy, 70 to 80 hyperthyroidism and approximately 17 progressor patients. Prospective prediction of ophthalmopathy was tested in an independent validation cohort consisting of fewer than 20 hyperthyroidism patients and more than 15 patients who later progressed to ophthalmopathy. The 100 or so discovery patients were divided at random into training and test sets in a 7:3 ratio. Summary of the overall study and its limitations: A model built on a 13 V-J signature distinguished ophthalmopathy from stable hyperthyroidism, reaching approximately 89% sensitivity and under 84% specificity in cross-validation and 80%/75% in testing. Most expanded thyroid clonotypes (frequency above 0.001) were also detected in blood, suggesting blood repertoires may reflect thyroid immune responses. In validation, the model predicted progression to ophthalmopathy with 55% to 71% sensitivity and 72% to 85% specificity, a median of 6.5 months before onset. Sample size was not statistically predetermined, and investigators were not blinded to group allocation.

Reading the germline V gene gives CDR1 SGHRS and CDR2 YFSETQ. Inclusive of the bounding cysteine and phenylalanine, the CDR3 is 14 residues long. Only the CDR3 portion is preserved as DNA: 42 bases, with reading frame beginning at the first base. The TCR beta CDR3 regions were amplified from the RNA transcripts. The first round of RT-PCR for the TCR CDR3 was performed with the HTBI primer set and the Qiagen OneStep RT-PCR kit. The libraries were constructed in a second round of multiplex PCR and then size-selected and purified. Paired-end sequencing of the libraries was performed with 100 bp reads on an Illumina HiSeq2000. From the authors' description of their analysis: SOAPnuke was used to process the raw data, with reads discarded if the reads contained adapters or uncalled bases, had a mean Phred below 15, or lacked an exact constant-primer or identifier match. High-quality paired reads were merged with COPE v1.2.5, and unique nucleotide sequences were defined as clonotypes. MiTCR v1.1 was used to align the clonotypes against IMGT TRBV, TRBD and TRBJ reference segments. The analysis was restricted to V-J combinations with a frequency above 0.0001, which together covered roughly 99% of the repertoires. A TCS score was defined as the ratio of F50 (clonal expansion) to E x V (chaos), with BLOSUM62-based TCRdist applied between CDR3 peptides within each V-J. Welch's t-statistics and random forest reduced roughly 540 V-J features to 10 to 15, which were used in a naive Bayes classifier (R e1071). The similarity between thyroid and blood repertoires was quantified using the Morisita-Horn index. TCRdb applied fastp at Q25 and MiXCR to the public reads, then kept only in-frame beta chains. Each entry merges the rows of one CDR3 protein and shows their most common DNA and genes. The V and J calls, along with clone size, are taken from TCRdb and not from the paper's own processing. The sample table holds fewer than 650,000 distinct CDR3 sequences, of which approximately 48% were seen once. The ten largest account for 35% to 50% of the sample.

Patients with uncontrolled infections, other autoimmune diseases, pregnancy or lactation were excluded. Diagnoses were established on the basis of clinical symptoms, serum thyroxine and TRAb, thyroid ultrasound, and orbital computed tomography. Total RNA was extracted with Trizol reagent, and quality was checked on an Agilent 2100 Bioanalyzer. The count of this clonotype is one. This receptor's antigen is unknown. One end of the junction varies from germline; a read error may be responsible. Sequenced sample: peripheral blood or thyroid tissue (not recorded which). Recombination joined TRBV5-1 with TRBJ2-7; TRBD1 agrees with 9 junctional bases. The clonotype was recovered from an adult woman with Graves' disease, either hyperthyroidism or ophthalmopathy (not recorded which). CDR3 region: CASRTGDREYEQYF. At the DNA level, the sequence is TGTGCCAGCAGAACGGGGGACAGGGAATACGAGCAGTACTTC.